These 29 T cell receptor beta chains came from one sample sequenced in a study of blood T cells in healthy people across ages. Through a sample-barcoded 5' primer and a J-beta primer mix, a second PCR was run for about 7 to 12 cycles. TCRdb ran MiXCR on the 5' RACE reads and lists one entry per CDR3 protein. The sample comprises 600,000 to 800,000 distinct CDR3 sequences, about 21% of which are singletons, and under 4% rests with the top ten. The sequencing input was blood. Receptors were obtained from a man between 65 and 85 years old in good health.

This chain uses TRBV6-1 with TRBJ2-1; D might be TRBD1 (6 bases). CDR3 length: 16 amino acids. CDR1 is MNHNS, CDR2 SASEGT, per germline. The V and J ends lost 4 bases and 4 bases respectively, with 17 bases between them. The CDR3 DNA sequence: TGTGCCAGCAGTGGACGTGGGGGCTTCCAGTACAATGAGCAGTTCTTC. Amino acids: CASSGRGGFQYNEQFF.

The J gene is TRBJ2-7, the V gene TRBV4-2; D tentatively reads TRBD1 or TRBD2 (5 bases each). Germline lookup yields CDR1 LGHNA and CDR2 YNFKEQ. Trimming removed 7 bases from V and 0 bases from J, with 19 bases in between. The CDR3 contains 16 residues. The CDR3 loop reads CASTQGPGGYSYEQYF. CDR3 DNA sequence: TGTGCCAGCACCCAGGGACCAGGCGGGTACTCCTACGAGCAGTACTTC.

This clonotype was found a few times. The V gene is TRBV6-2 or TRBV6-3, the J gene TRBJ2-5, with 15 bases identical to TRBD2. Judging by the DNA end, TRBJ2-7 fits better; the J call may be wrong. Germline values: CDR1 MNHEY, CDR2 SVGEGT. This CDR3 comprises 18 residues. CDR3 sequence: CASSTLPGTSGRPYEQYF. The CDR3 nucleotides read TGTGCCAGCAGTACCCTCCCCGGGACTAGCGGGAGGCCCTACGAGCAGTACTTC.

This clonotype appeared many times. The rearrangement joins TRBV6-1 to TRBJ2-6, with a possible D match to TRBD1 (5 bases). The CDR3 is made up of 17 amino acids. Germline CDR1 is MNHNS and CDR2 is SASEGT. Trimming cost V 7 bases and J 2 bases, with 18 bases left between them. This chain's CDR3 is CASIDLRTTTGANVLTF. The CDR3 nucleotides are TGTGCCAGCATTGACCTTAGGACAACCACTGGGGCCAACGTCCTGACTTTC.

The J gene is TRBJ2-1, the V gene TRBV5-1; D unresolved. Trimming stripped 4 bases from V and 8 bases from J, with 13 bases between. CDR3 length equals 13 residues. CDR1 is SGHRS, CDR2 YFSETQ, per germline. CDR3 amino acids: CASSLDPFDEQFF. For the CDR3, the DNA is TGCGCCAGCAGCCTGGACCCTTTCGATGAGCAGTTCTTC.

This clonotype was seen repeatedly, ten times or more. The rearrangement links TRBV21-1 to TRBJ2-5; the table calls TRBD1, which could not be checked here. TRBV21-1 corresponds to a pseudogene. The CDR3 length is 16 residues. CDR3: CASSKGGENREETQYF. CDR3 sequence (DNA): TGTGCCAGCAGCAAAGGAGGGGAGAACAGGGAAGAGACCCAGTACTTC.

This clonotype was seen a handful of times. The CDR3: CASSSYIYGANVLTF. In DNA, the CDR3 is TGTGCCAGCAGTTCTTACATCTACGGGGCCAACGTCCTGACTTTC. This chain connects TRBV27 to TRBJ2-6; D not certain. The CDR3 consists of 15 residues. Germline V gene lookup returns CDR1 MNHEY and CDR2 SMNVEV (reference sequence). V shed 4 bases and J shed 4 bases, with 11 bases lying between them.

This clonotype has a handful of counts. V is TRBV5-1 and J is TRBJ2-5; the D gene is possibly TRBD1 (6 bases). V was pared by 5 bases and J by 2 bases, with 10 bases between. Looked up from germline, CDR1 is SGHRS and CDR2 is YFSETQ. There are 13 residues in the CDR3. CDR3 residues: CASRIDRQETQYF. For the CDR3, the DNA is TGCGCCAGCAGGATAGACAGGCAAGAGACCCAGTACTTC.

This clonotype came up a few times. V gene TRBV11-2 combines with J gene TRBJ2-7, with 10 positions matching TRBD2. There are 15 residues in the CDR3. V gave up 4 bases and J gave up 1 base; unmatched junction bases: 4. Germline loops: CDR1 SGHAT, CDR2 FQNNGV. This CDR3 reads CASSWTSGASYEQYF. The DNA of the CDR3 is TGTGCCAGCAGCTGGACTAGCGGAGCTTCCTACGAGCAGTACTTC. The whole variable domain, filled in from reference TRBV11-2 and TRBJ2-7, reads EAGVAQSPRYKIIEKRQSVAFWCNPISGHATLYWYQQILGQGPKLLIQFQNNGVVDDSQLPKDRFSAERLKGVDSTLKIQPAKLEDSAVYLCASSWTSGASYEQYFGPGTRLTVT.

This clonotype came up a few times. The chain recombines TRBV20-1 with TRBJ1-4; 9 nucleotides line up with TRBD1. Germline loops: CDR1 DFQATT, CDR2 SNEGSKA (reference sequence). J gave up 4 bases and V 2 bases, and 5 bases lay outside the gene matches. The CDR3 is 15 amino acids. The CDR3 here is CSARPGTGNNEKLFF. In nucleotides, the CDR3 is TGCAGTGCTAGACCAGGGACAGGGAATAATGAAAAACTGTTTTTT.

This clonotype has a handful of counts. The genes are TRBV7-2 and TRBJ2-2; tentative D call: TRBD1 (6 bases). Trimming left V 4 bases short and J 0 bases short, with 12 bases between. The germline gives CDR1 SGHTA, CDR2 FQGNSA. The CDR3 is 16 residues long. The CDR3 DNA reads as TGTGCCAGCAGCTCAGCGACAGGCGCGAACACCGGGGAGCTGTTTTTT. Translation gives CASSSATGANTGELFF. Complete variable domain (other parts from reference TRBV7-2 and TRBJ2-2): GAGVSQSPSNKVTEKGKDVELRCDPISGHTALYWYRQSLGQGLEFLIYFQGNSAPDKSGLPSDRFSAERTGGSVSTLTIQRTQQEDSAVYLCASSSATGANTGELFFGEGSRLTVL.

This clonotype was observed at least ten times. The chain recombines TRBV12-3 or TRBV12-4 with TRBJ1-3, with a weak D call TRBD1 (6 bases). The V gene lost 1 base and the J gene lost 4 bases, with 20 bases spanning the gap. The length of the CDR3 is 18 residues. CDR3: CASSLEGLEGEPGNTIYF. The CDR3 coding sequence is TGTGCCAGCAGTTTAGAGGGCCTGGAGGGGGAGCCGGGAAACACCATATATTTT.

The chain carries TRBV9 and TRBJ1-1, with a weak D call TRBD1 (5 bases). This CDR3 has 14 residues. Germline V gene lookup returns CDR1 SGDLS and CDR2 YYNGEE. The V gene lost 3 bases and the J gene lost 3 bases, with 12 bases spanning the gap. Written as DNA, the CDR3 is TGTGCCAGCAGCGACGATCTACAGGACACTGAAGCTTTCTTT. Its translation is CASSDDLQDTEAFF.

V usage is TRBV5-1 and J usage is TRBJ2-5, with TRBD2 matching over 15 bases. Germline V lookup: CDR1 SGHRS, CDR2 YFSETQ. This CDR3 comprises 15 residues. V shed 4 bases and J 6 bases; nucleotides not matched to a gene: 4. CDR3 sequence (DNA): TGCGCCAGCAGCAACGGGACTAGCGGGAGGAAGACCCAGTACTTC. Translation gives CASSNGTSGRKTQYF.

In nucleotides, the CDR3 is TGCGCCAGCACCCCTGGGCTAGCGGGAGAAGAGACCCAGTACTTC. Its translation is CASTPGLAGEETQYF. The rearrangement joins TRBV5-1 to TRBJ2-5; 10 bases agree with TRBD2. V dropped 6 bases and J dropped 3; count of bases not matched to a gene: 8. CDR1 is SGHRS and CDR2 is YFSETQ in the germline V gene. The CDR3 extends over 15 amino acids.

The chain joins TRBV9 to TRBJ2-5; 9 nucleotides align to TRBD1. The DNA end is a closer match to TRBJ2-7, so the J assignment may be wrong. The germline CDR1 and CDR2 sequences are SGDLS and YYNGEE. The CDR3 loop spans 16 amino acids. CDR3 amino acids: CASSVDATGGGYEQYF. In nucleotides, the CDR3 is TGTGCCAGCAGCGTAGACGCAACAGGGGGCGGGTACGAGCAGTACTTC.

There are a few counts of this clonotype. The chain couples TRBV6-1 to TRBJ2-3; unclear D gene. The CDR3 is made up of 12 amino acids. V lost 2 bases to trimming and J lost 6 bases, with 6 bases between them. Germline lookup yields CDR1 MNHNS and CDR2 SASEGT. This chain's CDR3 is CASSENGDTQYF. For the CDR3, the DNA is TGTGCCAGCAGTGAAAACGGCGATACGCAGTATTTT.

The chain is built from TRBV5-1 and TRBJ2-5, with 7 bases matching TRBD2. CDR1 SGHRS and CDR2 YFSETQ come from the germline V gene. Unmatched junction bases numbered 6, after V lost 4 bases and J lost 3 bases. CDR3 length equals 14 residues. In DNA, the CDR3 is TGCGCCAGCAGCCCGCTAGCGGCAGAAGAGACCCAGTACTTC. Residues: CASSPLAAEETQYF.

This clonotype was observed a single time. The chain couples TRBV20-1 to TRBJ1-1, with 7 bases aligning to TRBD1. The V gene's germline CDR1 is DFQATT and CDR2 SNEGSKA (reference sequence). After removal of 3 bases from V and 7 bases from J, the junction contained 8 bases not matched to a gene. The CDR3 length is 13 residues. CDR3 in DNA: TGCAGTGCTAGCGACAGGGCTGGATATGAAGCTTTCTTT. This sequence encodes CSASDRAGYEAFF.

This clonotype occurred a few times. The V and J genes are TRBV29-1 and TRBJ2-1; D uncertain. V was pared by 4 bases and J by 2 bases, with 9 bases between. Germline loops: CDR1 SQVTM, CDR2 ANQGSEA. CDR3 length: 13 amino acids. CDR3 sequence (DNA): TGCAGCGTTGGTCCAGATACCTACAATGAGCAGTTCTTC. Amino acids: CSVGPDTYNEQFF.

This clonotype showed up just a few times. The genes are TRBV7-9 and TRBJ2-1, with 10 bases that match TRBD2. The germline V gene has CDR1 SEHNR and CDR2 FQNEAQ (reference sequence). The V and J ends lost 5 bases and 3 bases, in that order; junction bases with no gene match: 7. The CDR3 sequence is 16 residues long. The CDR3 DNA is TGTGCCAGCAGCCCCGTTACTAGCGGGATCTACAATGAGCAGTTCTTC. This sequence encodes CASSPVTSGIYNEQFF.

CDR3 loop: CASSATGTSGIYEQYF. CDR3 in DNA: TGTGCCAGCAGCGCCACCGGGACTAGCGGGATCTACGAGCAGTACTTC. The rearrangement links TRBV9 to TRBJ2-7; 13 bases map to TRBD2. Germline lookup yields CDR1 SGDLS and CDR2 YYNGEE. After removal of 3 bases from V and 3 bases from J, the junction contained 6 bases not matched to a gene. CDR3 size: 16 residues.

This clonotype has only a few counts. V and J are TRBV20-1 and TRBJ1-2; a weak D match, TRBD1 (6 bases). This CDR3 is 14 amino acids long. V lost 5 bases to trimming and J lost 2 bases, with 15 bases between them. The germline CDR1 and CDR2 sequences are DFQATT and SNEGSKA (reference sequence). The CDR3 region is CSAGAGTSNYGYTF. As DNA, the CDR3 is TGCAGTGCTGGAGCCGGGACATCGAACTATGGCTACACCTTC.

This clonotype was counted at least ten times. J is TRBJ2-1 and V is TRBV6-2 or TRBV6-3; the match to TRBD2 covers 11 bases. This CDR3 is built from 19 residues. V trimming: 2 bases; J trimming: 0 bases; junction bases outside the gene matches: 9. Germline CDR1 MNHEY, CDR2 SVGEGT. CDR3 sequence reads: CASSYPGLAAISSYNEQFF. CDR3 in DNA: TGTGCCAGCAGTTACCCGGGACTAGCGGCGATTAGCTCCTACAATGAGCAGTTCTTC.

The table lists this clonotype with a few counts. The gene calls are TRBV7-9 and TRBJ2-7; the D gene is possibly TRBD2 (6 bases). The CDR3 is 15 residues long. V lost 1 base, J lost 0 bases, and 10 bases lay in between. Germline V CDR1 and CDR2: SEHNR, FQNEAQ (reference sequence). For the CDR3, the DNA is TGTGCCAGCAGCTTAGGAGCGGGTCCCTCCTACGAGCAGTACTTC. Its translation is CASSLGAGPSYEQYF.

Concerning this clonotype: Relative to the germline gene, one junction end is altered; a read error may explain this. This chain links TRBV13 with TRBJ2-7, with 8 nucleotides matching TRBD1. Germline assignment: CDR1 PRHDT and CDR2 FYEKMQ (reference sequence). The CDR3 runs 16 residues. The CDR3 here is CASSQIGTGDSYEQSF. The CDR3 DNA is TGTGCCAGCAGCCAAATCGGGACAGGAGACTCCTACGAGCAGTCCTTC.

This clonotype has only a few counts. The CDR3 sequence: CASSQEVGGFEQFF. In DNA form, the CDR3 reads TGCGCCAGCAGCCAAGAGGTCGGCGGATTTGAACAGTTCTTC. The rearrangement uses TRBV4-3 and TRBJ2-1; unclear D gene. The CDR3 extends over 14 amino acids. The germline V and J ends were trimmed by 0 bases and 13 bases, with 16 bases remaining between them. Per germline, CDR1 LGHNA and CDR2 YSLEER.

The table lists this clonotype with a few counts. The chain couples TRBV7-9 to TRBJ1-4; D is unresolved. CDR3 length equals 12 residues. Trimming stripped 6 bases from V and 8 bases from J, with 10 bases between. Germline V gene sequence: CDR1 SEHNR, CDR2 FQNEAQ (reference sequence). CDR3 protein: CASSGNSEKLFF. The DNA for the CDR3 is TGTGCCAGCAGTGGGAATTCCGAAAAACTGTTTTTT.

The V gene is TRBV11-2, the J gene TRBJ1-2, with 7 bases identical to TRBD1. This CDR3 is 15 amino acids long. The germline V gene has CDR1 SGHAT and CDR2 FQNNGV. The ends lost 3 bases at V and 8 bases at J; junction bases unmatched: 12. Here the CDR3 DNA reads TGTGCCAGCAGCTTGCAACGGACAGGAGGCCTCGGCTACACCTTC. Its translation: CASSLQRTGGLGYTF.